The TCR beta chain described here comes from a study of blood T cell repertoires in COVID-19. Per the original methods: Estimation of nucleated cell counts was performed using reference gene primer amplification. Generated by immunoSEQ multiplex PCR, the TCRdb table keeps only in-frame clones and is missing some. Clonal size and the V and J genes are those of that table, whereas D and trimming came from the DNA. The table has some 400,000 clones, more than 65% seen once. The sample consisted of peripheral blood. The source of this sequence is a human donor with acute or convalescent COVID-19. The donor label of this sample is uncertain.

For the CDR3, the DNA is TGCGCCAGCAGCACCGGGGACAGGGCTAATGAGCAGTTCTTC. It is translated as CASSTGDRANEQFF. The V call is TRBV5-1, the J call TRBJ2-1; TRBD1 aligns across 9 bases. V gave up 4 bases and J gave up 7 bases; unmatched junction bases: 6. This CDR3 is built from 14 residues. The germline V gene encodes CDR1 SGHRS and CDR2 YFSETQ.